A single sample gave rise to the 25 T cell receptor beta chains below, sequenced in a study of blood T cell repertoires in COVID-19. Sequencing was performed with immunoSEQ multiplex PCR; in TCRdb, only in-frame clones are kept and a portion is missing. The data contain roughly 180,000 clones, more than 70% of them seen just once; the ten biggest clones take up less than 9%. Input material: peripheral blood. These receptors all come from a woman aged 55-69 years with acute or convalescent COVID-19.

V usage is TRBV18 and J usage is TRBJ1-2; D is unresolved. V dropped 3 bases and J dropped 0 bases, with 11 bases sitting between them. The CDR3 contains 15 residues. The germline gives CDR1 KGHSH, CDR2 LQKENI. CDR3 sequence reads: CASSPLGKANYGYTF. CDR3 nucleotides: TGTGCCAGCTCACCCCTAGGCAAAGCTAACTATGGCTACACCTTC.

The J gene is TRBJ2-1, the V gene TRBV3-1 (or the pseudogene TRBV3-2); 9 bases align to TRBD2. The CDR3 totals 16 residues. In germline, CDR1 is LGHDT, CDR2 YNNKEL (reference sequence). The junction had 4 bases not matched to a gene; V was cut back by 1 base and J by 3 bases. CDR3 protein: CASSQVGLADYNEQFF. The CDR3, as DNA: TGTGCCAGCAGCCAAGTGGGACTAGCAGACTACAATGAGCAGTTCTTC.

The V call is TRBV5-1, the J call TRBJ1-4; TRBD1 aligns across 8 bases. The V gene end was trimmed by 4 bases and the J gene end by 0 bases; junction bases not matched to a gene: 5. The CDR3 loop spans 16 amino acids. The germline gives CDR1 SGHRS, CDR2 YFSETQ. CDR3 in DNA: TGCGCCAGCAGCCTTGACAGGGGTGCAACTAATGAAAAACTGTTTTTT. It is translated as CASSLDRGATNEKLFF.

The chain employs TRBV30 and TRBJ2-1; 14 bases agree with TRBD2. The CDR3 length is 16 residues. The J segment lost 9 bases and the V segment lost 0 bases, leaving 7 bases of the junction unmatched. Germline CDR1 is GTSNPN and CDR2 is SVGIG (reference sequence). The CDR3 is CAWSVTSGRAVSEQFF. DNA of the CDR3: TGTGCCTGGAGTGTGACTAGCGGGAGGGCCGTAAGTGAGCAGTTCTTC.

The J gene is TRBJ1-2, the V gene TRBV19, with D unresolved. V was shortened by 0 bases and J by 4 bases, with 6 bases between the two germline ends. This CDR3 has 13 amino acids. CDR1 is LNHDA, CDR2 SQIVND, per germline (reference sequence). The CDR3 DNA follows: TGTGCCAGTAGTATAGAGGCTTTCTATGGCTACACCTTC. Translation: CASSIEAFYGYTF.

This sequence joins TRBV7-3 and TRBJ2-1, with 10 nucleotides matching TRBD2. CDR1 is SGHTA, CDR2 FQGTGA, per germline. CDR3 length equals 15 residues. V lost 0 bases, J lost 6 bases, and 2 bases stayed unmatched. In nucleotides, the CDR3 is TGTGCCAGCAGCTTAACGGGACTAGCGCCCAATGAGCAGTTCTTC. Protein sequence: CASSLTGLAPNEQFF.

The chain has TRBV28 and TRBJ1-1; D is possibly TRBD1 (6 bases). This CDR3 spans 14 amino acids. CDR1 is MDHEN, CDR2 SYDVKM, per germline. V lost 11 bases and J lost 0, with 16 bases in between. CDR3 protein: CAAVGGAMNTEAFF. CDR3 nucleotide sequence: TGTGCCGCCGTAGGGGGTGCCATGAACACTGAAGCTTTCTTT. The entire variable domain, with the rest obtained from reference TRBV28 and TRBJ1-1, is as follows: DVKVTQSSRYLVKRTGEKVFLECVQDMDHENMFWYRQDPGLGLRLIYFSYDVKMKEKGDIPEGYSVSREKKERFSLILESASTNQTSMYLCAAVGGAMNTEAFFGQGTRLTVV.

The chain links TRBV24-1 to TRBJ2-1, with D possibly matching TRBD2 (6 bases). This CDR3 has 13 residues. The germline V gene encodes CDR1 KGHDR and CDR2 SFDVKD. Trimming stripped 7 bases from V and 6 bases from J, with 12 bases between. The DNA for the CDR3 is TGTGCCACCAGCCAACTAGCTTCCAATGAGCAGTTCTTC. It encodes CATSQLASNEQFF.

This clone was seen a few times. The V call is TRBV4-1, the J call TRBJ1-2; D is uncertain. Germline V gives CDR1 MGHRA, CDR2 YSYEKL. The CDR3 is made up of 15 amino acids. The germline V and J ends were trimmed by 4 bases and 4 bases, with 16 bases remaining between them. CDR3 DNA: TGCGCCAGCAGCCTAACTCGCGGCAGTTCCTATGGCTACACCTTC. Amino acid sequence: CASSLTRGSSYGYTF.

The chain joins TRBV3-1 (or the pseudogene TRBV3-2) to TRBJ1-1; no reliable D call. This CDR3 has 15 amino acids. CDR1 LGHDT and CDR2 YNNKEL come from the germline V gene (reference sequence). V shed 1 base and J shed 3 bases, with 12 bases lying between them. The CDR3 region has the DNA TGTGCCAGCAGCCAAGTGTGGGGAGCGGACACTGAAGCTTTCTTT. Translating gives CASSQVWGADTEAFF.

This sequence joins TRBV2 and TRBJ2-1, with no clear D. The CDR3 spans 10 residues. Trimming took off 7 bases at V and 6 bases at J, with 4 bases between the two ends. Germline-derived CDR1 and CDR2 are SNHLY and FYNNEI. The DNA for the CDR3 is TGTGCCAGCACCCGCAATGAGCAGTTCTTC. The encoded protein is CASTRNEQFF.

The chain uses TRBV6-5 and TRBJ2-3, with TRBD1 as a possible D gene (6 bases). Trimming removed 10 bases at V and 2 bases at J, with 13 bases between. CDR1 MNHEY and CDR2 SVGAGI come from the germline V gene. The CDR3 has 13 amino acids. CDR3 region: CATQDSFTDTQYF. The CDR3 DNA reads as TGTGCCACCCAGGACAGTTTCACAGATACGCAGTATTTT.

The chain joins TRBV19 to TRBJ2-1; 9 nucleotides match TRBD1. The CDR3 has 15 amino acids. With V trimmed by 4 bases and J by 6 bases, 7 bases remained unmatched. The V gene's germline CDR1 is LNHDA and CDR2 SQIVND (reference sequence). The CDR3 bases are TGTGCCAGTAGTAGTGGGACAGGGCAGGGCAATGAGCAGTTCTTC. Its translation is CASSSGTGQGNEQFF.

This chain connects TRBV6-5 to TRBJ1-1; D not certain. The CDR3 covers 13 residues. Looked up from germline, CDR1 is MNHEY and CDR2 is SVGAGI. V lost 2 bases, J lost 1 base, and 5 bases lay in between. CDR3 nucleotide sequence: TGTGCCAGCAGTTACAACGGGAACACTGAAGCTTTCTTT. It codes for CASSYNGNTEAFF.

This clone came up once. The J gene is TRBJ2-1, the V gene TRBV7-3; TRBD2 matches 13 bases. J gave up 8 bases and V 5 bases, and 6 bases lay outside the gene matches. The CDR3 sequence is 15 residues long. Germline V CDR1 and CDR2: SGHTA, FQGTGA. CDR3 in amino acids: CASSHGLAGVDEQFF. CDR3 coding DNA: TGTGCCAGCAGCCACGGACTAGCGGGAGTTGATGAGCAGTTCTTC.

This clone was counted between two and nine times. The V gene is TRBV5-1, the J gene TRBJ2-7; D is possibly TRBD2 (6 bases). This CDR3 has 13 residues. Trimming stripped 2 bases from V and 6 bases from J, with 12 bases between. Germline V gives CDR1 SGHRS, CDR2 YFSETQ. CDR3 nucleotides: TGCGCCAGCAGCTTCCCCGGAGCGGGCGAGCAGTACTTC. Its translation is CASSFPGAGEQYF.

This chain links TRBV13 with TRBJ2-5; D may be TRBD2 (6 bases). Trimming took 4 bases from V and 5 from J, leaving 11 bases between them. The germline V gene encodes CDR1 PRHDT and CDR2 FYEKMQ (reference sequence). The CDR3 sequence is 13 residues long. The CDR3, as DNA: TGTGCCAGCAGCTCCGGGAGAGGGGAGACCCAGTACTTC. This encodes CASSSGRGETQYF.

CDR3 nucleotides: TGTGCCAGCAGTTTATTGAACCAGGGATGGGGGGACGAGCAGTACTTC. Protein: CASSLLNQGWGDEQYF. The chain links TRBV28 to TRBJ2-7; D is possibly TRBD2 (6 bases). V was pared by 1 base and J by 5 bases, with 18 bases between. The CDR3 runs 16 residues. Germline V gene sequence: CDR1 MDHEN, CDR2 SYDVKM.

V usage is TRBV4-1 and J usage is TRBJ2-7; 13 nucleotides line up with TRBD2. The germline V gene encodes CDR1 MGHRA and CDR2 YSYEKL. Trimming removed 2 bases from V and 2 bases from J; junction bases left unmatched: 0. This CDR3 spans 15 amino acids. The CDR3 here is CASSQTSGRAYEQYF. In nucleotides, the CDR3 is TGCGCCAGCAGCCAAACTAGCGGGAGGGCCTACGAGCAGTACTTC.

The chain joins TRBV30 to TRBJ1-1, with D hard to call. The CDR3 is made up of 14 amino acids. The ends were cut back, 8 bases at V and 0 bases at J, with 16 bases in the middle. Germline CDR1 reads GTSNPN; CDR2 reads SVGIG (reference sequence). This chain's CDR3 is CARSNTGMNTEAFF. CDR3 DNA sequence: TGTGCCCGCTCAAATACGGGGATGAACACTGAAGCTTTCTTT.

This chain connects TRBV24-1 to TRBJ1-1, with D possibly TRBD1 on 5 matching bases. CDR3 length: 13 amino acids. V lost 7 bases to trimming and J lost 0 bases, with 8 bases between them. The germline V gene encodes CDR1 KGHDR and CDR2 SFDVKD. CDR3 in DNA: TGTGCCACCAGCGGGGGGGTGAACACTGAAGCTTTCTTT. Its translation: CATSGGVNTEAFF.

This chain joins TRBV7-3 and TRBJ1-1; D is unresolved. Germline CDR1 SGHTA, CDR2 FQGTGA. This CDR3 region has 13 residues. Between the trimmed V and J ends, which lost 4 bases and 0 bases, there was a span of 6 bases. In nucleotides, the CDR3 is TGTGCCAGCAGCTCTCAGGTGAACACTGAAGCTTTCTTT. This sequence encodes CASSSQVNTEAFF.

The J gene is TRBJ2-1, the V gene TRBV4-1, with 15 bases that match TRBD2. The CDR3 runs to 15 residues. V lost 0 bases, J lost 14 bases, and 5 bases stayed unmatched. Germline CDR1 and CDR2: MGHRA and YSYEKL. CDR3 bases: TGCGCCAGCAGCCAAGACGGGACTAGCGGGAGGTGGGAGTTCTTC. Its protein product is CASSQDGTSGRWEFF.

The gene calls are TRBV28 and TRBJ2-1; TRBD1 agrees at 11 bases. V was clipped by 2 bases and J by 6 bases; unmatched bases: 6. The V gene's germline CDR1 is MDHEN and CDR2 SYDVKM. CDR3 size: 16 residues. The CDR3 DNA reads as TGTGCCAGCAGTTTAAAAAGGGGGACAGGGGGCAATGAGCAGTTCTTC. Residues: CASSLKRGTGGNEQFF.

This clone was counted only a few times. The chain carries TRBV11-3 and TRBJ1-2; 8 nucleotides agree with TRBD1. CDR1 is SGHNT, CDR2 YENEEA, per germline. This CDR3 region has 14 residues. V shed 4 bases and J 3 bases; nucleotides not matched to a gene: 4. The CDR3, as DNA: TGTGCCAGCAGCTGGGGACAGGCCCACTATGGCTACACCTTC. Protein sequence: CASSWGQAHYGYTF.